These T cell receptor beta chains were read from a single sample in a study of shared clonotypes between healthy human individuals. TCRdb's copy holds only in-frame clones and misses some; the assay was immunoSEQ multiplex PCR. This repertoire shows about 500,000 clones, roughly three quarters found once; its top ten account for about 12%. Sequencing was performed on PBMCs. All receptors come from a woman in her forties in good health. Some clones in this sample may be carry-over from other donors' samples. Each CDR3 is given with its conserved first and last residue. Each record gives: clone size, J gene, V gene, D gene, CDR3 protein, CDR3 DNA. D genes are given only for firm matches. Not all rows give a size; the values are once, few, many and, for expanded clones, a class.

size: -
J: TRBJ2-5
V: TRBV7-2
D: -
CDR3: CASSLSRETQYF
DNA: TGTGCCAGCAGCTTATCCAGGGAGACCCAGTACTTC

size: -
J: TRBJ1-1
V: TRBV5-4
D: -
CDR3: CASSWARGDTEAFF
DNA: TGTGCCAGCAGCTGGGCCAGGGGAGACACTGAAGCTTTCTTT

size: -
J: TRBJ2-7
V: TRBV19
D: -
CDR3: CASSITHPYEQYF
DNA: TGTGCCAGTAGTATTACACATCCCTACGAGCAGTACTTC

size: many
J: TRBJ2-7
V: TRBV30
D: -
CDR3: CAWSRYPFSYEQYF
DNA: TGTGCCTGGAGTCGGTACCCCTTCTCCTACGAGCAGTACTTC

size: few
J: TRBJ2-5
V: TRBV11-1
D: TRBD2
CDR3: CASSRRTSGGQETQYF
DNA: TGTGCCAGCAGCCGCCGGACTAGCGGGGGCCAAGAGACCCAGTACTTC

size: -
J: TRBJ2-7
V: TRBV14
D: TRBD1
CDR3: CASSHEPGQGAREQYF
DNA: TGTGCCAGCAGCCACGAGCCGGGACAGGGGGCTCGGGAGCAGTACTTC

size: -
J: TRBJ1-6
V: TRBV9
D: -
CDR3: CASSPPLGSPLHF
DNA: TGTGCCAGCAGCCCCCCTCTAGGGTCACCCCTCCACTTT

size: -
J: TRBJ1-4
V: TRBV5-1
D: TRBD1
CDR3: CASSPGQFNEKLFF
DNA: TGCGCCAGCAGCCCGGGACAGTTTAATGAAAAACTGTTTTTT

size: -
J: TRBJ2-5
V: TRBV5-1
D: -
CDR3: CASSLDPEGTQYF
DNA: TGCGCCAGCAGCTTGGACCCCGAGGGGACCCAGTACTTC

size: -
J: TRBJ2-7
V: TRBV5-6
D: TRBD1
CDR3: CASSPPDGTGFYEQYF
DNA: TGTGCCAGCAGCCCCCCGGACGGGACAGGGTTCTACGAGCAGTACTTC

size: -
J: TRBJ2-3
V: TRBV7-7
D: -
CDR3: CASSRSGNTDTQYF
DNA: TGTGCTAGCAGCCGTTCGGGTAACACAGATACGCAGTATTTT

size: -
J: TRBJ2-7
V: TRBV5-6
D: TRBD1
CDR3: CASSPRTGRLYEQYF
DNA: TGTGCCAGCAGCCCACGGACAGGGAGGCTCTACGAGCAGTACTTC

size: few
J: TRBJ2-3
V: TRBV28
D: -
CDR3: CASSSNSDTQYF
DNA: TGTGCCAGCAGTTCGAACAGCGATACGCAGTATTTT

size: -
J: TRBJ2-5
V: TRBV7-9
D: TRBD1
CDR3: CASSSFRGPGETQYF
DNA: TGTGCCAGCAGCAGTTTCAGGGGGCCGGGGGAGACCCAGTACTTC

size: many
J: TRBJ2-7
V: TRBV6-1
D: TRBD1
CDR3: CASSIGTGGVYEQYF
DNA: TGTGCCAGCAGTATCGGGACAGGGGGGGTCTACGAGCAGTACTTC

size: -
J: TRBJ2-2
V: TRBV7-2
D: -
CDR3: CASSLSGYTGELFF
DNA: TGTGCCAGCAGCTTATCAGGGTACACCGGGGAGCTGTTTTTT

size: -
J: TRBJ2-3
V: TRBV7-9
D: TRBD1
CDR3: CASSRQGGTDTQYF
DNA: TGTGCCAGCAGCCGACAGGGCGGAACAGATACGCAGTATTTT

size: -
J: TRBJ2-5
V: TRBV7-6
D: -
CDR3: CASSLAQETQYF
DNA: TGTGCCAGCAGCTTAGCCCAAGAGACCCAGTACTTC

size: -
J: TRBJ1-1
V: TRBV19
D: -
CDR3: CASSRTPGLNTEAFF
DNA: TGTGCCAGTAGCCGGACCCCTGGATTGAACACTGAAGCTTTCTTT

size: -
J: TRBJ1-5
V: TRBV4-1
D: -
CDR3: CASSQGAISNQPQHF
DNA: TGCGCCAGCAGCCAAGGAGCCATCAGCAATCAGCCCCAGCATTTT

size: -
J: TRBJ2-2
V: TRBV14
D: TRBD1
CDR3: CASSLLDRDTGELFF
DNA: TGTGCCAGCAGCCTACTCGACAGGGACACCGGGGAGCTGTTTTTT

size: -
J: TRBJ1-1
V: TRBV4-1
D: -
CDR3: CASSQDRSQDTEAFF
DNA: TGCGCCAGCAGCCAAGATAGATCCCAGGACACTGAAGCTTTCTTT

size: -
J: TRBJ2-7
V: TRBV30
D: TRBD1
CDR3: CAWTADRVYHEQYF
DNA: TGTGCCTGGACCGCGGACAGGGTATATCACGAGCAGTACTTC

size: few
J: TRBJ2-7
V: TRBV28
D: TRBD2
CDR3: CASSYKFPQVDGTNSYEQYF
DNA: TGTGCCAGCAGTTACAAATTCCCCCAGGTCGACGGGACTAACTCCTACGAGCAGTACTTC

size: -
J: TRBJ2-7
V: TRBV5-6
D: -
CDR3: CASSSSRTGGHEQYF
DNA: TGTGCCAGCAGCTCCTCGCGAACCGGGGGACACGAGCAGTACTTC

size: -
J: TRBJ2-7
V: TRBV5-4
D: TRBD2
CDR3: CASSPGGAGSYEQYF
DNA: TGTGCCAGCAGCCCCGGGGGGGCGGGGAGCTACGAGCAGTACTTC